These 27 T cell receptor beta chains came from one sample sequenced in a study of shared clonotypes between healthy human individuals. Sequencing used immunoSEQ multiplex PCR; TCRdb keeps in-frame clones, though not all of them. This table holds a few million clones, 80% to 95% found once. Sample: naive CD4+ T cells from PBMCs. Sample subset: CD45RA+ positively selected. These receptors were taken from a man aged 18 to 29 in good health. Some clones in this sample may be carry-over from other donors' samples.

The chain combines TRBV14 with TRBJ2-2; D not certain. V shed 4 bases and J shed 7 bases, with 16 bases lying between them. This CDR3 contains 15 residues. From germline, CDR1 is SGHDN and CDR2 FVKESK. The CDR3, as DNA: TGTGCCAGCAGCCGAGATACAACGGGCGGCGGGGAGCTGTTTTTT. It is translated as CASSRDTTGGGELFF.

This clone was detected once. This chain links TRBV5-1 with TRBJ2-2; D unresolved. The CDR3 is 19 residues long. Germline lookup yields CDR1 SGHRS and CDR2 YFSETQ. The V end was cut by 4 bases, the J end by 0 bases, with 22 bases between. The CDR3 DNA reads as TGCGCCAGCAGCCCCCAAGTACGTTCGGCGTACCCGAACACCGGGGAGCTGTTTTTT. This codes for CASSPQVRSAYPNTGELFF.

CDR3 residues: CASSSGLRGETQYF. The CDR3 DNA follows: TGTGCCAGCAGCTCCGGACTGCGAGGGGAGACCCAGTACTTC. This chain connects TRBV4-2 to TRBJ2-5, with D possibly matching TRBD2 (5 bases). V lost 5 bases and J lost 5, with 15 bases in between. Germline lookup yields CDR1 LGHNA and CDR2 YNFKEQ. The CDR3 length is 14 residues.

The rearrangement joins TRBV19 to TRBJ1-2, with TRBD1 as a possible D gene (6 bases). Germline lookup yields CDR1 LNHDA and CDR2 SQIVND (reference sequence). The V end lost 6 bases, the J end lost 5 bases, and 19 bases lay between the germline ends. The CDR3 spans 15 residues. Here the CDR3 DNA reads TGTGCCAGTAGCCAAGGGGGGGCTGGTTGGTATGGCTACACCTTC. It codes for CASSQGGAGWYGYTF.

The rearrangement joins TRBV6-1 to TRBJ2-7; 9 nucleotides match TRBD1. The CDR3 has 15 amino acids. Germline CDR1 MNHNS, CDR2 SASEGT. J was trimmed by 6 bases and V by 6 bases; bases with no gene match: 12. The CDR3 loop reads CASRVQWTGAVEQYF. CDR3 DNA sequence: TGTGCCAGCAGGGTTCAATGGACAGGGGCGGTCGAGCAGTACTTC.

The J gene is TRBJ2-2, the V gene TRBV18; D might be TRBD1 (5 bases). Germline V lookup: CDR1 KGHSH, CDR2 LQKENI. This CDR3 spans 13 amino acids. V shed 3 bases and J shed 6 bases, with 8 bases lying between them. The CDR3 here is CASSPGHSGELFF. DNA for the CDR3: TGTGCCAGCTCACCGGGGCACTCCGGGGAGCTGTTTTTT.

The chain has TRBV5-1 and TRBJ2-1; weak D call: TRBD2 (5 bases). Germline lookup yields CDR1 SGHRS and CDR2 YFSETQ. Trimming stripped 2 bases from V and 2 bases from J, with 11 bases between. The CDR3 loop spans 15 amino acids. CDR3 sequence reads: CASSFVTTAYNEQFF. CDR3 sequence (DNA): TGCGCCAGCAGCTTCGTGACTACTGCCTACAATGAGCAGTTCTTC.

The chain uses TRBV28 and TRBJ2-5; 11 bases agree with TRBD1. The CDR3 is made up of 16 amino acids. The ends lost 6 bases at V and 7 bases at J; junction bases unmatched: 13. Germline assignment: CDR1 MDHEN and CDR2 SYDVKM. CDR3 coding DNA: TGTGCCAGCAGGCCCAGGGACAGGGGGATCAGAGTGACCCAGTACTTC. Protein: CASRPRDRGIRVTQYF. The full variable domain, rest sourced from reference TRBV28 and TRBJ2-5, is DVKVTQSSRYLVKRTGEKVFLECVQDMDHENMFWYRQDPGLGLRLIYFSYDVKMKEKGDIPEGYSVSREKKERFSLILESASTNQTSMYLCASRPRDRGIRVTQYFGPGTRLLVL.

The chain couples TRBV19 to TRBJ1-1; 7 nucleotides agree with TRBD1. J gave up 4 bases and V 7 bases, and 15 bases lay outside the gene matches. The CDR3 is 16 residues long. Germline V gives CDR1 LNHDA, CDR2 SQIVND (reference sequence). The CDR3 here is CASTSIEGALSTEAFF. The CDR3 bases are TGTGCCAGTACCAGTATAGAGGGGGCTTTGAGCACTGAAGCTTTCTTT.

The chain links TRBV28 to TRBJ2-7; TRBD1 matches 9 bases. The CDR3 spans 15 residues. Germline V CDR1 and CDR2: MDHEN, SYDVKM. V was pared by 6 bases and J by 3 bases, with 9 bases of the junction left unmatched. The CDR3 here is CASSPPVTGGYEQYF. DNA of the CDR3: TGTGCCAGCAGCCCCCCCGTGACAGGGGGCTACGAGCAGTACTTC.

The chain employs TRBV19 and TRBJ2-3, with 8 bases identical to TRBD2. The CDR3 is made up of 16 amino acids. V gave up 1 base and J gave up 4 bases; unmatched junction bases: 7. CDR1 is LNHDA and CDR2 is SQIVND in the germline V gene (reference sequence). The CDR3 DNA reads as TGTGCCAGTAGTATAGTTAGCGGGAAATCAGCAGATACGCAGTATTTT. Translated: CASSIVSGKSADTQYF.

The CDR3 bases are TGTGCCAGCAGTCCATCCAATCAGCCCCAGCATTTT. Protein: CASSPSNQPQHF. The chain employs TRBV27 and TRBJ1-5; unclear D gene. The V gene lost 5 bases and the J gene lost 3 bases, with 5 bases spanning the gap. The CDR3 is 12 residues long. Germline V CDR1 and CDR2: MNHEY, SMNVEV (reference sequence).

This clone was recorded once. The CDR3, as DNA: TGTGCCTGGACAGGGCTGGTGTGGTATGGCTACACCTTC. Translated: CAWTGLVWYGYTF. The rearrangement uses TRBV30 and TRBJ1-2, with a tentative D call TRBD1 (5 bases). The CDR3 consists of 13 residues. V lost 4 bases, J lost 5 bases, and 14 bases lay in between. CDR1 is GTSNPN, CDR2 SVGIG, per germline (reference sequence).

The V gene is TRBV6-5, the J gene TRBJ2-1, with 10 bases identical to TRBD2. The trim removed 4 bases at V and 0 bases at J, leaving 3 bases unmatched. Germline lookup yields CDR1 MNHEY and CDR2 SVGAGI. This CDR3 is 16 amino acids long. Here the CDR3 DNA reads TGTGCCAGCAGTTTGGGACTAGCGAGCTCCTACAATGAGCAGTTCTTC. It is translated as CASSLGLASSYNEQFF.

The rearrangement joins TRBV7-9 to TRBJ2-7, with unresolved D. With 4 bases removed from V and 3 bases from J, the gap between germline ends came to 7 bases. Germline lookup yields CDR1 SEHNR and CDR2 FQNEAQ (reference sequence). This CDR3 is built from 12 residues. CDR3 sequence (DNA): TGTGCCAGCAGCTCCAGCCTCTACGAGCAGTACTTC. It encodes CASSSSLYEQYF.

This clone was recorded only once. This chain uses TRBV29-1 with TRBJ2-5; possibly TRBD2 for D (5 bases). The germline gives CDR1 SQVTM, CDR2 ANQGSEA. CDR3 length: 13 residues. Trimming removed 8 bases at V and 3 bases at J, with 16 bases between. CDR3 amino acids: CSLLLVGEETQYF. CDR3 sequence (DNA): TGCAGCCTTCTCTTGGTCGGGGAAGAGACCCAGTACTTC.

The V and J genes are TRBV7-9 and TRBJ1-3, with 7 bases fitting TRBD1. CDR1 is SEHNR, CDR2 FQNEAQ, per germline (reference sequence). Germline trimming cut 5 bases from V and 0 bases from J; bases unmatched to any gene: 10. CDR3 size: 17 residues. The CDR3 nucleotides are TGTGCCAGCAGCCATAGGGACAGTGGCCTCTCTGGAAACACCATATATTTT. Its translation is CASSHRDSGLSGNTIYF.

The chain uses TRBV5-6 and TRBJ2-7; D gene unclear. V gave up 1 base and J gave up 2 bases, with 4 bases separating them. This CDR3 is built from 12 residues. Germline V gene sequence: CDR1 SGHDT, CDR2 YYEEEE. CDR3 loop: CASSLRPYEQYF. The CDR3 bases are TGTGCCAGCAGCTTGCGGCCCTACGAGCAGTACTTC.

V and J are TRBV6-1 and TRBJ1-1; no firm D call. The CDR3 contains 15 residues. Germline V gene data show CDR1 as MNHNS and CDR2 as SASEGT. With 7 bases removed from V and 4 bases from J, the gap between germline ends came to 19 bases. The CDR3 loop is CASISESGWSTEAFF. For the CDR3, the DNA is TGTGCCAGCATCTCAGAGTCGGGGTGGAGCACTGAAGCTTTCTTT.

Points on this clone: In the same sample, other DNA sequences code for this CDR3. The V gene is TRBV9, the J gene TRBJ1-1; perhaps TRBD1 as D (5 bases). CDR3 size: 12 residues. The germline V and J ends were trimmed by 2 bases and 4 bases, with 6 bases remaining between them. Germline lookup yields CDR1 SGDLS and CDR2 YYNGEE. DNA of the CDR3: TGTGCCAGCAGCGTGGGGACCACTGAAGCTTTCTTT. It is translated as CASSVGTTEAFF.

The chain's CDR3 is CASSPPGQGSSRGETQYF. CDR3 coding DNA: TGTGCCAGCAGCCCTCCGGGACAGGGGTCGTCCCGGGGGGAGACCCAGTACTTC. The genes are TRBV7-8 and TRBJ2-5; 10 nucleotides match TRBD1. Germline values: CDR1 SGHVS, CDR2 FQNEAQ. This CDR3 comprises 18 residues. V was clipped by 5 bases and J by 5 bases; unmatched bases: 17.

The genes are TRBV18 and TRBJ2-1; D is uncertain. There are 13 residues in the CDR3. Looked up from germline, CDR1 is KGHSH and CDR2 is LQKENI. V was trimmed by 4 bases and J by 8 bases, leaving 12 bases between them. The CDR3 nucleotides read TGTGCCAGCTCACTTAACAGAGGAGATGAGCAGTTCTTC. Residues: CASSLNRGDEQFF.

Of note for this clone: Additional DNA sequences in this sample encode the identical CDR3. The chain is built from TRBV9 and TRBJ2-1, with 9 nucleotides matching TRBD2. Germline CDR1 and CDR2: SGDLS and YYNGEE. The trim removed 4 bases at V and 0 bases at J, leaving 2 bases unmatched. This CDR3 has 15 amino acids. This chain's CDR3 is CASSLSGGSYNEQFF. DNA of the CDR3: TGTGCCAGCAGCCTTAGCGGGGGCTCCTACAATGAGCAGTTCTTC.

The rearrangement links TRBV27 to TRBJ2-6; 8 positions match TRBD1. The CDR3 consists of 17 residues. V lost 6 bases and J lost 4; bases outside the gene matches: 11. CDR1 and CDR2 (germline): MNHEY, SMNVEV (reference sequence). As DNA, the CDR3 is TGTGCCAGCAGAAGCAGGACAGGGCCTGGGGGGGCCAACGTCCTGACTTTC. Amino acid sequence: CASRSRTGPGGANVLTF.

V and J are TRBV5-8 and TRBJ2-2, with unresolved D. Germline lookup yields CDR1 SGHTS and CDR2 YDEGEE. This CDR3 region has 16 residues. Trimming took 1 base from V and 0 from J, leaving 10 bases between them. CDR3 loop: CASSLSLGTNTGELFF. As DNA, the CDR3 is TGTGCCAGCAGCTTGTCCTTAGGGACGAACACCGGGGAGCTGTTTTTT.

In the case of this clone: This specimen includes other DNA sequences encoding the same CDR3. V is TRBV5-1 and J is TRBJ2-3; 8 positions agree with TRBD1. With 4 bases clipped from V and 4 bases from J, the junction kept 2 bases outside the gene matches. The CDR3 sequence is 13 residues long. The germline V gene has CDR1 SGHRS and CDR2 YFSETQ. The DNA of the CDR3 is TGCGCCAGCAGCGGACAGGGAGCAGATACGCAGTATTTT. The encoded protein is CASSGQGADTQYF.

V gene TRBV30 combines with J gene TRBJ2-5, with 11 bases matching TRBD1. V was clipped by 7 bases and J by 5 bases; unmatched bases: 6. Germline V gene data show CDR1 as GTSNPN and CDR2 as SVGIG (reference sequence). This CDR3 is built from 13 residues. This CDR3 reads CALNRDRGETQYF. CDR3 nucleotide sequence: TGTGCCTTAAACCGGGACAGGGGGGAGACCCAGTACTTC. Filled out from reference TRBV30 and TRBJ2-5, the complete variable domain reads SQTIHQWPATLVQPVGSPLSLECTVEGTSNPNLYWYRQAAGRGLQLLFYSVGIGQISSEVPQNLSASRPQDRQFILSSKKLLLSDSGFYLCALNRDRGETQYFGPGTRLLVL.